This passage covers 21 T cell receptor beta chains from one sample sequenced in a study of technical replicates of blood from a handful of donors. Sequencing was performed with immunoSEQ multiplex PCR; in TCRdb, only in-frame clones are kept and a portion is missing. Among under 90,000 clones, about 95% were seen once, and the ten largest hold roughly 0.25%. The sequencing input was T cells isolated from PBMCs. These receptors were collected from a human donor in good health.

The chain is built from TRBV4-1 and TRBJ1-2; D is unresolved. CDR1 MGHRA and CDR2 YSYEKL come from the germline V gene. There are 16 residues in the CDR3. V lost 0 bases to trimming and J lost 3 bases, with 14 bases between them. This chain's CDR3 is CASSQDRVWLDYGYTF. In DNA, the CDR3 is TGCGCCAGCAGCCAAGATCGGGTCTGGCTAGACTATGGCTACACCTTC.

This chain joins TRBV6-5 and TRBJ2-1; 13 bases fit TRBD2. V shed 5 bases and J 9 bases; nucleotides not matched to a gene: 7. The germline gives CDR1 MNHEY, CDR2 SVGAGI. The CDR3 extends over 15 amino acids. The CDR3 loop is CASSILAGGPGEQFF. Written as DNA, the CDR3 is TGTGCCAGCAGTATACTAGCGGGAGGGCCGGGTGAGCAGTTCTTC.

The chain combines TRBV27 with TRBJ1-2, with D unclear. V was cut by 5 bases and J by 5 bases, with 12 bases left in between. This CDR3 has 13 residues. CDR1 is MNHEY, CDR2 SMNVEV, per germline (reference sequence). CDR3 sequence reads: CASSLSRGYGYTF. CDR3 sequence (DNA): TGTGCCAGCAGTCTCTCGAGAGGGTATGGCTACACCTTC.

The chain employs TRBV5-1 and TRBJ2-1, with D perhaps TRBD2 (5 bases). Germline V gene lookup returns CDR1 SGHRS and CDR2 YFSETQ. The ends were cut back, 4 bases at V and 0 bases at J, with 14 bases in the middle. The CDR3 sequence is 16 residues long. The CDR3 protein is CASSDIATRSYNEQFF. For the CDR3, the DNA is TGCGCCAGCAGCGATATAGCGACCCGCTCCTACAATGAGCAGTTCTTC. Looking up the rest from reference TRBV5-1 and TRBJ2-1 gives the full variable domain: KAGVTQTPRYLIKTRGQQVTLSCSPISGHRSVSWYQQTPGQGLQFLFEYFSETQRNKGNFPGRFSGRQFSNSRSEMNVSTLELGDSALYLCASSDIATRSYNEQFFGPGTRLTVL.

This clone was recorded only once. The CDR3 coding sequence is TGTGCCAGCATGGTCGAGGGCTCAAGGGGCTACACCTTC. This gives the protein CASMVEGSRGYTF. The genes are TRBV6-1 and TRBJ1-2; D unclear. CDR3 length: 13 residues. Germline V gives CDR1 MNHNS, CDR2 SASEGT. V dropped 7 bases and J dropped 8 bases, with 17 bases sitting between them.

The sample holds one count of this clone. The chain combines TRBV9 with TRBJ2-7, with a weak D call TRBD2 (5 bases). The CDR3 is made up of 13 amino acids. Deletions cut 4 bases from V and 6 bases from J, with 14 bases between. Germline CDR1 SGDLS, CDR2 YYNGEE. The CDR3 is CASSTGSAPEQYF. For the CDR3, the DNA is TGTGCCAGCAGCACGGGGTCCGCTCCCGAGCAGTACTTC.

This chain joins TRBV7-6 and TRBJ2-3, with D maybe TRBD2 (7 bases). There are 15 residues in the CDR3. Germline V lookup: CDR1 SGHVS, CDR2 FNYEAQ. Deletions cut 1 base from V and 3 bases from J, with 11 bases between. The DNA of the CDR3 is TGTGCCAGCAGCTTAGTAGGGGGGGGAACAGATACGCAGTATTTT. It codes for CASSLVGGGTDTQYF.

The V and J genes are TRBV4-1 and TRBJ2-1, with 15 bases identical to TRBD2. The germline V gene encodes CDR1 MGHRA and CDR2 YSYEKL. The V and J ends lost 0 bases and 5 bases, in that order; junction bases with no gene match: 2. This CDR3 spans 17 amino acids. Here the CDR3 reads CASSQDGTSGGHNEQFF. In DNA form, the CDR3 reads TGCGCCAGCAGCCAAGATGGGACTAGCGGGGGGCACAATGAGCAGTTCTTC.

The rearrangement links TRBV29-1 to TRBJ2-3; TRBD1 agrees at 10 bases. Germline V gene data show CDR1 as SQVTM and CDR2 as ANQGSEA. CDR3 length equals 16 residues. Trimming cost V 1 base and J 3 bases; bases outside gene matches: 7. DNA of the CDR3: TGCAGCGTTGAAGCCCTGGGACAGGGGAGGACAGATACGCAGTATTTT. Amino acid sequence: CSVEALGQGRTDTQYF.

V gene TRBV6-5 combines with J gene TRBJ1-5; D remains ambiguous. The CDR3 sequence is 14 residues long. Per germline, CDR1 MNHEY and CDR2 SVGAGI. V was trimmed by 6 bases and J by 4 bases, leaving 13 bases between them. The CDR3 protein is CASSVEVGNQPQHF. The CDR3 DNA is TGTGCCAGCAGCGTTGAGGTGGGTAATCAGCCCCAGCATTTT.

The chain has TRBV4-1 and TRBJ2-7, with TRBD1 matching 7 bases. CDR1 and CDR2 (germline): MGHRA, YSYEKL. The CDR3 spans 15 residues. Trimming took 2 bases from V and 7 from J; bases not matched to a gene: 11. The CDR3 DNA follows: TGCGCCAGCAGCCAACCCGACAGGGTCGTTCGGGAGCAGTACTTC. Amino acid sequence: CASSQPDRVVREQYF.

The J gene is TRBJ1-4, the V gene TRBV5-6; 10 bases match TRBD1. The germline gives CDR1 SGHDT, CDR2 YYEEEE. With 4 bases clipped from V and 1 base from J, the junction kept 4 bases outside the gene matches. The CDR3 has 16 residues. CDR3 DNA sequence: TGTGCCAGCAGCAGGGACAGGGGACGAACTAATGAAAAACTGTTTTTT. Translated: CASSRDRGRTNEKLFF.

The CDR3: CASRHIGWNTEAFF. CDR3 nucleotides: TGCGCCAGCAGACACATCGGGTGGAACACTGAAGCTTTCTTT. This chain connects TRBV10-2 to TRBJ1-1; D remains ambiguous. Trimming left V 6 bases short and J 1 base short, with 12 bases between. The CDR3 covers 14 residues. Per germline, CDR1 WSHSY and CDR2 SAAADI.

This chain uses TRBV28 with TRBJ2-7; 8 nucleotides agree with TRBD2. Germline V gene data show CDR1 as MDHEN and CDR2 as SYDVKM. V lost 3 bases, J lost 5 bases, and 9 bases stayed unmatched. CDR3 length equals 15 residues. This chain's CDR3 is CASSLPTSVSHEQYF. The CDR3 bases are TGTGCCAGCAGTTTGCCGACTAGCGTCTCTCACGAGCAGTACTTC.

The chain combines TRBV6-1 with TRBJ2-1; the match to TRBD1 covers 7 bases. Unmatched junction bases numbered 9, after V lost 6 bases and J lost 4 bases. There are 15 residues in the CDR3. Germline V lookup: CDR1 MNHNS, CDR2 SASEGT. CDR3 amino acids: CASSPRQGAYNEQFF. For the CDR3, the DNA is TGTGCCAGCAGCCCCCGACAGGGCGCATACAATGAGCAGTTCTTC.

The CDR3 sequence is CASTTGDTYNEQFF. The CDR3 bases are TGTGCCAGCACGACAGGGGACACCTACAATGAGCAGTTCTTC. This chain joins TRBV6-1 and TRBJ2-1; 8 nucleotides agree with TRBD1. Germline V gene data show CDR1 as MNHNS and CDR2 as SASEGT. J was trimmed by 2 bases and V by 7 bases; bases with no gene match: 4. The CDR3 is 14 amino acids.

This chain joins TRBV7-5 and TRBJ2-7; TRBD1, as called in the table, went unchecked against the DNA. TRBV7-5 is shown as a pseudogene. The CDR3 loop spans 16 amino acids. In DNA form, the CDR3 reads TGTGTCAGAAGCTTAGCGGACAGGGCCCAATCCTACGAGCAGTACTTC. This gives the protein CVRSLADRAQSYEQYF.

The chain is built from TRBV4-1 and TRBJ2-6; D perhaps matches TRBD2 (7 bases). The ends were cut back, 2 bases at V and 4 bases at J, with 15 bases in the middle. From germline, CDR1 is MGHRA and CDR2 YSYEKL. The CDR3 runs 17 residues. In nucleotides, the CDR3 is TGCGCCAGCAGCCAATTTAGGGGGGGGCCAGGGGCCAACGTCCTGACTTTC. This codes for CASSQFRGGPGANVLTF.

The gene calls are TRBV5-8 and TRBJ1-4; D is undetermined. This CDR3 spans 15 amino acids. V was shortened by 2 bases and J by 4 bases, with 12 bases between the two germline ends. Per germline, CDR1 SGHTS and CDR2 YDEGEE. The CDR3 loop reads CASSFEVGYNEKLFF. CDR3 bases: TGTGCCAGCAGCTTCGAGGTTGGGTATAATGAAAAACTGTTTTTT.

The genes are TRBV5-1 and TRBJ1-6; possible D gene TRBD1, 5 bases. This CDR3 comprises 16 residues. Germline V gives CDR1 SGHRS, CDR2 YFSETQ. With 0 bases removed from V and 8 bases from J, the gap between germline ends came to 15 bases. The CDR3 spells CASSLVPGADDSPLHF. The CDR3 bases are TGCGCCAGCAGCTTGGTTCCTGGGGCGGACGATTCACCCCTCCACTTT.

This chain uses TRBV15 with TRBJ2-3; perhaps TRBD2 as D (5 bases). The CDR3 totals 15 residues. Germline V gene data show CDR1 as LNHNV and CDR2 as YYDKDF (reference sequence). Deletions cut 3 bases from V and 3 bases from J, with 13 bases between. The CDR3 DNA sequence: TGTGCCACCAGCAGGGGCTTCACGGGGACAGATACGCAGTATTTT. It translates to CATSRGFTGTDTQYF.